This entry is about one T cell receptor (beta chain). Its antigen has not been determined. No quality values exist for individual bases; no much larger clone is one base distant. Inclusive of the bounding cysteine and phenylalanine, the CDR3 is 14 residues long. Solely the CDR3 DNA is kept, with 42 bases framed from the first base. CDR1 and CDR2 are drawn from the germline V gene (reference sequence): MNHEY, SMNVEV. The germline V end is reduced by 10 bases and the J end by 1 base; junction bases left unmatched: 4. Participants in the prospective study were enrolled through a virtual design, were aged about 18 to 90 years, and lived in approximately 24 United States geographic areas. In the prospective study, participants were assigned to cohorts based on the clinical history participants reported in a screening survey and a study questionnaire. Mobile phlebotomists in the prospective study collected whole blood, serum and a nasopharyngeal or oropharyngeal swab from every participant. Over an approximately 2-month period, participants in the prospective study had the option of providing additional blood draws and questionnaires. Prospective study blood samples were shipped either frozen or at room temperature before DNA extraction.

These data are taken from a study of blood T cell repertoires in COVID-19 (dated by TCRdb to 2020 to 2022). With respect to the entire study: Samples covering the acute and convalescent phases of COVID-19 were provided by collaborators in the United States, Italy and Spain. The material from the prospective study consisted of cDNA or gDNA derived from T cells, B-cell-depleted T cells, or PBMCs. The dataset comprised deeply sampled blood TCRbeta repertoires from subjects exposed to, actively infected with, or recovered from COVID-19. A freely available public database, intended as a resource for researchers studying the immune response to SARS-CoV-2, is where the repertoires were released. Samples were obtained from the ongoing ImmuneRACE study (first 160 participants) and from over a thousand subjects provided by 6 global collaborators. Nearly every sample came with metadata listing a de-identified subject ID, COVID-19 status, age in years and sex. Where available, HLA class I and class II types were obtained from metadata supplied by the sample provider rather than from assay-based typing. Beyond this particular receptor, the publication reports: Clinical and demographic metadata were provided uncurated, with the amount varying by source and participant.

TCRbeta CDR3 regions were amplified from genomic DNA by means of the immunoSEQ Assay, a bias-controlled multiplex PCR. The source study handled its data this way. Nucleated cell counts per sample were estimated from amplification of reference gene primers within the assay. To quantify the absolute abundance of each unique TCRbeta CDR3 rearrangement, sequence reads were collapsed and filtered. For each sample, productive Simpson clonality was calculated as the square root of Simpson's diversity index across productive rearrangements. Entries here come from immuneACCESS through TCRdb and include only in-frame sequences with V and J called. Some clones fail to appear in such tables; in the studies checked, an unresolved V gene covers under half of the shortfall, and the cause of the remainder is unknown. The DNA gave D and trimming, while V, J and clone size come from that table. Present in this sample are 400,000 to 550,000 clones, roughly nine tenths of which were seen just once. About 2% of the sample is taken by the ten largest.

Sequencing was carried out using PBMCs or T cells enriched from blood (not recorded which). Recombination connected TRBV27 to TRBJ1-5, with TRBD1 matching 10 junction bases. This TCR was sampled from a woman in her late teens or twenties with acute COVID-19. CDR3 protein: CATRTGGSNQPQHF. The nucleotide sequence is TGTGCCACCCGGACAGGGGGGAGCAATCAGCCCCAGCATTTT.